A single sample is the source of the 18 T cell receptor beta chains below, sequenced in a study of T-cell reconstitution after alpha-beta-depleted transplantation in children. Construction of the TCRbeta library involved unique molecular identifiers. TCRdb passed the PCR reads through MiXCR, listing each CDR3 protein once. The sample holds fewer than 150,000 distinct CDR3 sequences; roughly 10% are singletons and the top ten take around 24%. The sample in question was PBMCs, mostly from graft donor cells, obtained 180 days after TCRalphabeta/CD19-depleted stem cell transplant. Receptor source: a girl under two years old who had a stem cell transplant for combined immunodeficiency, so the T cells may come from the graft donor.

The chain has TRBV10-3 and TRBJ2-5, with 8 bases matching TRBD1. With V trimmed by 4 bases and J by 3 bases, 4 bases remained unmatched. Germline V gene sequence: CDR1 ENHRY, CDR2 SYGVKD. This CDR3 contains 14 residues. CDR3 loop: CAISATGVEETQYF. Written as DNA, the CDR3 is TGTGCCATCAGTGCGACAGGGGTGGAAGAGACCCAGTACTTC.

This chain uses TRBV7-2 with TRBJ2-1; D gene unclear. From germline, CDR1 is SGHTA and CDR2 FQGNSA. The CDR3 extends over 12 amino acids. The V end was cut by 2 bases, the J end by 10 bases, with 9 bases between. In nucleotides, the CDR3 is TGTGCCAGCAGCTTATGGCGCACAGAGCAGTTCTTC. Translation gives CASSLWRTEQFF.

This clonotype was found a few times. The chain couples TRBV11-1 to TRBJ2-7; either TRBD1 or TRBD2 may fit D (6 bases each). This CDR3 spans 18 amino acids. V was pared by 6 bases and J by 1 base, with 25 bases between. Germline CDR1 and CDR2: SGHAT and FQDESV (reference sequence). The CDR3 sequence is CASSPVGGAPGGSYEQYF. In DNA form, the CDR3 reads TGTGCCAGCAGTCCTGTTGGGGGCGCCCCCGGAGGGTCCTACGAGCAGTACTTC.

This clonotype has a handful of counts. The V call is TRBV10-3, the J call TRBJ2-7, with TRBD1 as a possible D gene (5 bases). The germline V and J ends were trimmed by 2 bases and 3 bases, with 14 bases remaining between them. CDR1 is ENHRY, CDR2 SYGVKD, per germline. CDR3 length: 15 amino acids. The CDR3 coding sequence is TGTGCCATCAGTGAGCATTCAGGGTCTATCTACGAGCAGTACTTC. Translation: CAISEHSGSIYEQYF.

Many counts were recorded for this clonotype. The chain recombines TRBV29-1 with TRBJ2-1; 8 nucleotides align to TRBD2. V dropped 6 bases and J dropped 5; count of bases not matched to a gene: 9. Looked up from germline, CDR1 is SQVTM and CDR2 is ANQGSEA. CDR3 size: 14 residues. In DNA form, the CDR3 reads TGCAGCGTGGTGATAGCGGGGATCCACAATGAGCAGTTCTTC. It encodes CSVVIAGIHNEQFF.

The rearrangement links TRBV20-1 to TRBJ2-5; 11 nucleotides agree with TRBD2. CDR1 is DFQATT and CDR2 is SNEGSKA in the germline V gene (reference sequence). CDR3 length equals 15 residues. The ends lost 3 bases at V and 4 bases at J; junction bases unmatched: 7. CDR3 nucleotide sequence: TGCAGTGCTAGTCCTAGCGGGGGGCGGCGAGAGACCCAGTACTTC. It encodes CSASPSGGRRETQYF.

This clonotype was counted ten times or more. Written as DNA, the CDR3 is TGCAGCTCCGAGGGGACTAGCGGGGGGAGCACAGATACGCAGTATTTT. It yields the protein CSSEGTSGGSTDTQYF. The rearrangement links TRBV29-1 to TRBJ2-3; TRBD2 aligns across 15 bases. Trimming cost V 8 bases and J 0 bases; bases outside gene matches: 6. Germline CDR1 SQVTM, CDR2 ANQGSEA. CDR3 length: 16 residues.

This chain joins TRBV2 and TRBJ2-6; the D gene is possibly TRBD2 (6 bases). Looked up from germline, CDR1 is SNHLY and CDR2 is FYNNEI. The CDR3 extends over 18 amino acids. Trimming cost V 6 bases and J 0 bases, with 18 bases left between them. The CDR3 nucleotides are TGTGCCAGCAGAGGACTACGGACCGGTCCCTCTGGGGCCAACGTCCTGACTTTC. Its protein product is CASRGLRTGPSGANVLTF.

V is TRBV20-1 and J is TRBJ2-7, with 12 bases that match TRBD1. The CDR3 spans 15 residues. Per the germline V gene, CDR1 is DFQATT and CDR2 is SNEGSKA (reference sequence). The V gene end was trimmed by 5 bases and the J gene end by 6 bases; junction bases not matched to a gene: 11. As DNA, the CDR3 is TGCAGTGCTGACCACCGGGACAGGGGGCTGGGCGAGCAGTACTTC. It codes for CSADHRDRGLGEQYF.

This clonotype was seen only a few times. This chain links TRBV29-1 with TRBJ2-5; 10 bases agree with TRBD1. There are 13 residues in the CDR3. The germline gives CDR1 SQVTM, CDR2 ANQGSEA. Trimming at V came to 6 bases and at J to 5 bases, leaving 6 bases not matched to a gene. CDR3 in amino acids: CSVSPGQGETQYF. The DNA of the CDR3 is TGCAGCGTCTCGCCGGGACAGGGGGAGACCCAGTACTTC.

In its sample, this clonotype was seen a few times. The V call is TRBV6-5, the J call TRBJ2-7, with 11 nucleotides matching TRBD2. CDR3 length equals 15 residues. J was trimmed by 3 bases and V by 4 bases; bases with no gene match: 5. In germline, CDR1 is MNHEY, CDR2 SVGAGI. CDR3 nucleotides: TGTGCCAGCAGTTCTACGACTAGCGGGGTCTACGAGCAGTACTTC. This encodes CASSSTTSGVYEQYF.

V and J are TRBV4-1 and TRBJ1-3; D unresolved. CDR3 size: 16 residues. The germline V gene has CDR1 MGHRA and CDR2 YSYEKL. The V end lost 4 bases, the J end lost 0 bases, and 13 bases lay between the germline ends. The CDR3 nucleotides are TGCGCCAGCAGCCCCCGGGTTTTCAGCTCTGGAAACACCATATATTTT. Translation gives CASSPRVFSSGNTIYF.

In DNA, the CDR3 is TGTGCCAGCAGCCCGTCCGGGACCTACGAGCAGTACTTC. It encodes CASSPSGTYEQYF. The chain joins TRBV7-2 to TRBJ2-7; tentatively, D is TRBD2 (5 bases). Trimming stripped 5 bases from V and 2 bases from J, with 10 bases between. The CDR3 consists of 13 residues. The V gene's germline CDR1 is SGHTA and CDR2 FQGNSA.

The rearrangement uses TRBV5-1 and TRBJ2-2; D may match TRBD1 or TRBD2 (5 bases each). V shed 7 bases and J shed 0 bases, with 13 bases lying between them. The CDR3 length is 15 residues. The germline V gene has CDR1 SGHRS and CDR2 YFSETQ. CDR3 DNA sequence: TGCGCCAGCTTACTATCGGGACCGAACACCGGGGAGCTGTTTTTT. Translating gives CASLLSGPNTGELFF.

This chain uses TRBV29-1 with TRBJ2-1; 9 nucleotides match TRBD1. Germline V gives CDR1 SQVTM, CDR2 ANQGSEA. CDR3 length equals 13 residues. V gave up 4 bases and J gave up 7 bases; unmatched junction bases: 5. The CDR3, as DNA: TGCAGCGTTGCAGGGACAGGGAGTAATGAGCAGTTCTTC. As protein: CSVAGTGSNEQFF.

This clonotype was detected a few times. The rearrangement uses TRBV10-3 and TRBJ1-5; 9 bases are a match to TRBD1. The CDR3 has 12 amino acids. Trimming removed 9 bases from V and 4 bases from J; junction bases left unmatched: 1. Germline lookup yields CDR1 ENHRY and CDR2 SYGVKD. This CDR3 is CAIGQGNQPQHF. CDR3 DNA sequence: TGTGCCATAGGACAGGGGAATCAGCCCCAGCATTTT.

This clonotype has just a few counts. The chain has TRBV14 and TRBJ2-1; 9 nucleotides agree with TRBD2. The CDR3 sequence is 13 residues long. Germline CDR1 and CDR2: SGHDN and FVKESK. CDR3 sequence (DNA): TGTGCTAGCGGGGGCTCTTCCTACAATGAGCAGTTCTTC. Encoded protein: CASGGSSYNEQFF. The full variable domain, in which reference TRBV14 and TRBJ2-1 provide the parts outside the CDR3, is EAGVTQFPSHSVIEKGQTVTLRCDPISGHDNLYWYRRVMGKEIKFLLHFVKESKQDESGMPNNRFLAERTGGTYSTLKVQPAELEDSGVYFCASGGSSYNEQFFGPGTRLTVL.

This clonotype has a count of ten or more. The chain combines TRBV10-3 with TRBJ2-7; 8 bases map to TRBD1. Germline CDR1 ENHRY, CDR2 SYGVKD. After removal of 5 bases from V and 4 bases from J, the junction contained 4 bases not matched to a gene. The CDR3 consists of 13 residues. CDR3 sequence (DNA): TGTGCCATCAGTCCGGACAGGGTTTACGAGCAGTACTTC. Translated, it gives CAISPDRVYEQYF.